The 14 T cell receptor beta chains reported below all come from one sample, sequenced in a study of blood T cell repertoires in COVID-19. TCRdb's copy holds only in-frame clones and misses some; the assay was immunoSEQ multiplex PCR. There are about 330,000 clones in the sample; 70% to 90% occur only once, and approximately 5.3% lies in the top ten. Sample: PBMCs or T cells enriched from blood (not recorded which). These receptors were taken from a woman aged 25 to 39 who had recovered from COVID-19.

V is TRBV4-2 and J is TRBJ2-2, with 9 bases matching TRBD2. This CDR3 contains 16 residues. CDR1 is LGHNA, CDR2 YNFKEQ, per germline. J was trimmed by 4 bases and V by 4 bases; bases with no gene match: 7. The CDR3 loop is CASSRTSGGPTGELFF. For the CDR3, the DNA is TGTGCCAGCAGCCGAACAAGCGGGGGGCCCACCGGGGAGCTGTTTTTT.

The rearrangement links TRBV6-1 to TRBJ2-5; tentative D call: TRBD1 (5 bases). Per the germline V gene, CDR1 is MNHNS and CDR2 is SASEGT. The CDR3 spans 15 residues. V dropped 5 bases and J dropped 2 bases, with 15 bases sitting between them. The CDR3 nucleotides are TGTGCCAGCAGTCCCGCACAGGCGACGCAAGAGACCCAGTACTTC. Translation: CASSPAQATQETQYF.

The rearrangement joins TRBV9 to TRBJ2-7; 10 nucleotides line up with TRBD2. The J segment lost 5 bases and the V segment lost 2 bases, leaving 10 bases of the junction unmatched. The CDR3 consists of 16 residues. In germline, CDR1 is SGDLS, CDR2 YYNGEE. The CDR3 is CASSVRASGGYNEQYF. CDR3 nucleotide sequence: TGTGCCAGCAGCGTGAGGGCTAGCGGGGGATACAACGAGCAGTACTTC.

The chain has TRBV11-1 and TRBJ2-7, with 8 positions matching TRBD1. The V and J ends lost 5 bases and 7 bases, in that order; junction bases with no gene match: 16. CDR1 SGHAT and CDR2 FQDESV come from the germline V gene (reference sequence). The length of the CDR3 is 16 residues. CDR3 protein: CASSPPGQVGVEEQYF. CDR3 DNA: TGTGCCAGCAGCCCCCCGGGACAGGTTGGGGTGGAGGAGCAGTACTTC.

The chain joins TRBV9 to TRBJ2-3, with TRBD2 matching 10 bases. V gave up 0 bases and J gave up 8 bases; unmatched junction bases: 12. The CDR3 is made up of 17 amino acids. Germline loops: CDR1 SGDLS, CDR2 YYNGEE. CDR3 in amino acids: CASSVAASGGAEGTQYF. In nucleotides, the CDR3 is TGTGCCAGCAGCGTAGCGGCGAGCGGGGGGGCCGAAGGTACGCAGTATTTT.

This clone occurred once. The chain couples TRBV9 to TRBJ2-2; D is perhaps TRBD2 (6 bases). Germline V gene lookup returns CDR1 SGDLS and CDR2 YYNGEE. The CDR3 runs to 16 residues. V dropped 6 bases and J dropped 5 bases, with 20 bases sitting between them. The CDR3 protein is CASTRLAGLGTGELFF. CDR3 DNA: TGTGCCAGCACACGACTTGCGGGGTTGGGGACCGGGGAGCTGTTTTTT.

A single count supports this clone. The chain carries TRBV6-5 and TRBJ1-2, with D hard to call. Looked up from germline, CDR1 is MNHEY and CDR2 is SVGAGI. Trimming left V 2 bases short and J 2 bases short, with 12 bases between. The CDR3 is made up of 15 amino acids. In DNA form, the CDR3 reads TGTGCCAGCAGTTACCGGCCGGGGAAGAACTATGGCTACACCTTC. This translates into CASSYRPGKNYGYTF.

This chain joins TRBV9 and TRBJ2-3; weak D call: TRBD1 (5 bases). CDR3 length equals 14 residues. Trimming pared 0 bases from V and 2 bases from J, leaving 7 bases between. Germline V gene sequence: CDR1 SGDLS, CDR2 YYNGEE. DNA for the CDR3: TGTGCCAGCAGCGTAGAGGGGAACACAGATACGCAGTATTTT. Protein sequence: CASSVEGNTDTQYF.

V usage is TRBV5-4 and J usage is TRBJ2-1, with TRBD2 matching over 13 bases. This CDR3 is built from 15 residues. The V and J ends lost 0 bases and 10 bases, in that order; junction bases with no gene match: 4. Germline-derived CDR1 and CDR2 are SGHNT and YYREEE (reference sequence). The CDR3 DNA reads as TGTGCCAGCAGCTTGGCCGGGACTAGCGGGAAAGAGCAGTTCTTC. This codes for CASSLAGTSGKEQFF.

The V gene is TRBV21-1, the J gene TRBJ2-1; TRBD2, as called in the table, went unchecked against the DNA. TRBV21-1 is tagged as a pseudogene. CDR3 size: 15 residues. CDR3 DNA sequence: TGTGCCAGCAGCAAAGCGGGACTAGCGGTGGATGAGCAGTTCTTC. This sequence encodes CASSKAGLAVDEQFF.

V gene TRBV3-1 (or the pseudogene TRBV3-2) combines with J gene TRBJ1-2; D call uncertain. The CDR3 loop spans 14 amino acids. Germline loops: CDR1 LGHDT, CDR2 YNNKEL (reference sequence). The V gene lost 4 bases and the J gene lost 4 bases, with 13 bases spanning the gap. The CDR3 sequence is CASSRPGRVYGYTF. The CDR3 DNA sequence: TGTGCCAGCAGCCGTCCGGGTAGAGTCTATGGCTACACCTTC.

The chain is built from TRBV6-5 and TRBJ2-1, with D tentatively TRBD2 (5 bases). The ends were cut back, 6 bases at V and 4 bases at J, with 10 bases in the middle. The CDR3 spans 13 residues. CDR1 is MNHEY, CDR2 SVGAGI, per germline. CDR3 nucleotides: TGTGCCAGCAGCGCTACTAGTTACAATGAGCAGTTCTTC. This codes for CASSATSYNEQFF.

This clone was picked up one time. The chain joins TRBV19 to TRBJ2-3; 10 bases agree with TRBD2. CDR1 LNHDA and CDR2 SQIVND come from the germline V gene (reference sequence). V trimming: 5 bases; J trimming: 2 bases; junction bases outside the gene matches: 4. CDR3 length: 15 amino acids. CDR3 in DNA: TGTGCCAGTAGTGAAACTAGCGGGGACACAGATACGCAGTATTTT. Its translation is CASSETSGDTDTQYF.

The chain is built from TRBV30 and TRBJ2-5; 11 positions match TRBD2. The CDR3 has 16 residues. The germline gives CDR1 GTSNPN, CDR2 SVGIG (reference sequence). The ends lost 1 base at V and 5 bases at J; junction bases unmatched: 9. CDR3 amino acids: CAWSGLLAGGGETQYF. The CDR3 coding sequence is TGTGCCTGGAGTGGCCTCCTAGCGGGGGGCGGGGAGACCCAGTACTTC.